This paragraph reports one T cell receptor (beta chain). Its antigen is unidentified. These data belong to a study of blood T cells in healthy people across ages. Regarding the study as a whole: Higher diversity, along with more naive CD4+ cells, distinguished long-lived donors from aged donors.

It was with a sample-barcoded 5' primer and a J-beta primer mix that a second PCR of about 7 to 12 cycles was run. Each cDNA was tagged by a template-switch adaptor containing 12 random nucleotides. In TCRdb, the 5' RACE reads were re-called with MiXCR into one record per CDR3 protein. Of over a million distinct CDR3 sequences listed, 35% to 45% are singletons. The CDR3 is made up of 12 amino acids. Germline V lookup: CDR1 SEHNR, CDR2 FQNEAQ (reference sequence). The V end lost 5 bases, the J end lost 2 bases, and 7 bases lay between the germline ends. The chain employs TRBV7-9 and TRBJ2-7; no clear D gene. Specimen: blood. The sequence was collected from a woman aged 18-29 years in good health. The CDR3: CASSDITYEQYF. Written as DNA, the CDR3 is TGTGCCAGCAGCGACATCACCTACGAGCAGTACTTC.